The clone carrying this T cell receptor (beta chain) was detected ten times or more. Trimming stripped 0 bases from V and 5 bases from J, with 13 bases between. CDR1 is LNHNV, CDR2 YYDKDF, per germline (reference sequence). This CDR3 comprises 15 residues. TCRdb called the PCR reads again in MiXCR, with one record for every CDR3 protein. The table lists about 630,000 distinct CDR3 sequences, about 25% of them singletons. The data belong to a study of molecular identifiers for immune sequencing clone quantification. The TCR sequence derives from a human donor in good health. Some libraries in this study had Jurkat cell RNA spiked in. The gene calls are TRBV15 and TRBJ1-1; a possible D gene is TRBD1 (6 bases). The source material was naive CD8+ T cells from blood, with Jurkat cell RNA spiked in. Sample subset: FACS-sorted CD8+CD4-CCR7+CD45RA+ naive T cells. CDR3 coding DNA: TGTGCCACCAGCAGAGAAAGGGGGGGTATAACTGAAGCTTTCTTT. Protein product: CATSRERGGITEAFF.